The rows below give T cell receptor beta chains drawn from one sample of a study of CD8 T cells in ankylosing spondylitis. One entry per CDR3 protein results from TCRdb running MiXCR on the 5' RACE reads. The sample lists fewer than 250,000 distinct CDR3 sequences; around 20% were seen once. Sequenced: blood, either unsorted or a sorted T cell fraction (not recorded which). Receptors were obtained from a male donor with ankylosing spondylitis. Both conserved end residues are part of each CDR3. D genes are given only for firm matches.

v_gene,d_gene,j_gene,CDR3aa
TRBV5-1,NA,TRBJ2-1,CASSLYQESYGEQFF
TRBV7-8,TRBD2,TRBJ2-3,CASSKLAAVTDTQYF
TRBV27,TRBD1,TRBJ2-7,CASSLGSQGYEQYF
TRBV27,NA,TRBJ2-1,CACSGTSYNEQFF
TRBV4-1,NA,TRBJ1-1,CASSPYSGHLNTEAFF
TRBV20-1,NA,TRBJ2-5,CSARAGTTQETQYF
TRBV2,NA,TRBJ1-2,CASSDLGRKPLEGYTF
TRBV27,NA,TRBJ2-3,CASSLFWGSGTQYF
TRBV9,NA,TRBJ2-1,CASSVGPSPDNEQFF
TRBV20-1,TRBD2,TRBJ2-7,CRDRTSGTPFLYEQYF
TRBV5-1,TRBD1,TRBJ2-7,CASRPGTGDEQYF
TRBV6-5,TRBD1,TRBJ2-1,CASSYDRGSGYEQFF
TRBV29-1,TRBD2,TRBJ2-5,CSVVGGRTPGETQYF
TRBV12-3/TRBV12-4,TRBD1,TRBJ1-1,CASTADRGGTEAFF
TRBV6-2/TRBV6-3,NA,TRBJ2-7,CASSIAESSYEQYF
TRBV7-2,NA,TRBJ2-5,CASSLETQYF
TRBV28,NA,TRBJ2-7,CASSFLGAYEQYF